What follows describes a single T cell receptor beta chain. Its antigen is unknown. These data originate in a study of cytomegalovirus exposure and HLA in healthy donors. Study as a whole: Within the Caucasian-associated ancestry cluster were more than 75% of the roughly 400 genotyped donors. Study conclusions and caveats: In a later analysis, fewer than 20,000 TCR beta sequences were associated with HLA alleles at 0.05 false discovery rate. A later examination showed that TCR association rates differed by HLA locus, with DRB1 most and HLA-C fewest.

The study ran its PCR with 60 Vbeta and 13 Jbeta primers. Generated by immunoSEQ multiplex PCR, the TCRdb table keeps only in-frame clones and is missing some. Recorded here are under 200,000 clones; the top ten clones represent under 6.5%. Sample: PBMCs. The TCR sequence derives from a young man in good health and CMV-seronegative.

The CDR3 region has the DNA TGTGCCAGCAGTTACGCTCTAGCGGGGAGTTCCTACGAGCAGTACTTC. Amino acid sequence: CASSYALAGSSYEQYF. J is TRBJ2-7 and V is TRBV6-5; 9 bases line up with TRBD2. CDR3 size: 16 residues. The ends lost 2 bases at V and 1 base at J; junction bases unmatched: 6. Germline-derived CDR1 and CDR2 are MNHEY and SVGAGI.